The text below deals with one TCR beta chain. Its antigen is as yet unknown. The record originates from a study of sequential checkpoint blockade in melanoma. Study results and limitations: Pretreatment TIL clonality tracked with response in the nivolumab-first arm. Clinical benefit was about 30 times likelier when tumor T-cell fraction and clonality increased.

The CDR3 has 18 amino acids. Germline V gene data show CDR1 as LGHNT and CDR2 as FRNRAP. V lost 0 bases and J lost 0, with 15 bases in between. Sequencing used immunoSEQ multiplex PCR; TCRdb keeps in-frame clones, though not all of them. The sample lists some 8,100 clones, 28% occurring once. Sample treatment: randomized to nivolumab then ipilimumab (arm A) or the reverse (arm B). None of the patients previously received DNA-damaging chemotherapy. The input for sequencing was tumor tissue (inferred from file names), taken from a patient given nivolumab and ipilimumab in sequence. This receptor was taken from a human donor with melanoma. This chain uses TRBV12-5 with TRBJ2-1; D remains ambiguous. CDR3 region: CASGLVPRQASSYNEQFF. CDR3 sequence (DNA): TGTGCTAGTGGTTTGGTCCCCCGGCAGGCTAGCTCCTACAATGAGCAGTTCTTC.